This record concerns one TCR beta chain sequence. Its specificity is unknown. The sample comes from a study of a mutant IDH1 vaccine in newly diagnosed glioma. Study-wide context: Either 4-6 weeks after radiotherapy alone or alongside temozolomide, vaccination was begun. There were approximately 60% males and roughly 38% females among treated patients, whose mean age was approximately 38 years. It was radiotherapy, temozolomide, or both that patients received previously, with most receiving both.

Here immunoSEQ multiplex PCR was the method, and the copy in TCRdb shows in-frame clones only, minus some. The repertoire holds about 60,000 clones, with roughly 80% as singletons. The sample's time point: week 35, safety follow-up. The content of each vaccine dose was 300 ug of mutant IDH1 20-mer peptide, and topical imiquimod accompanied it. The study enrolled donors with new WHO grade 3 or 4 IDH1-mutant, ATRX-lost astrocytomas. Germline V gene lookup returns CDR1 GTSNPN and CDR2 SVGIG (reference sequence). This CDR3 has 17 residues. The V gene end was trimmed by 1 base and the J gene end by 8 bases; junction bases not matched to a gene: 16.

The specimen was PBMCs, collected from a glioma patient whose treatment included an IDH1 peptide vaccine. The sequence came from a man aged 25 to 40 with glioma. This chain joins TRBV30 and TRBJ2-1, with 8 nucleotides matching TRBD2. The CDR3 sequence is CAWSAYPPGLVLYEQFF. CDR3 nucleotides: TGTGCCTGGAGTGCCTACCCCCCGGGACTAGTTCTTTATGAGCAGTTCTTC.